Below, one TCR beta chain is given with its context. No antigen is known for it. The data originate from a study of T cell responses to AZD1222 COVID-19 vaccine. Study-wide results and limits: White British ancestry dominated among donors, who included more females, and clonal diversity was possibly underestimated. Mapped onto spike, vaccine-associated CD4 TCRs spanned it and were dominant at 160-218 and 743-854. At baseline, seropositivity was found in only six or seven AZD1222 recipients. Two AZD1222 administrations were followed by greater Spike-specific TCR breadth and depth.

Measured with immunoSEQ multiplex PCR; TCRdb has only the in-frame clones, and not every one. This table holds 150,000 to 200,000 clones, just over 90% found once. CDR1 and CDR2 (germline): MNHEY, SVGEGT. The V gene end was trimmed by 1 base and the J gene end by 9 bases; junction bases not matched to a gene: 8. The CDR3 is made up of 14 amino acids. The receptor's source is an adult in good health. V is TRBV6-2 or TRBV6-3 and J is TRBJ2-7, with TRBD2 identical over 8 bases. The sample here was peripheral blood, taken on day 0 of AZD1222 vaccination. The CDR3 region is CASSYFAGGQVQYF. In DNA, the CDR3 is TGTGCCAGCAGTTACTTTGCGGGGGGCCAAGTGCAGTACTTC.